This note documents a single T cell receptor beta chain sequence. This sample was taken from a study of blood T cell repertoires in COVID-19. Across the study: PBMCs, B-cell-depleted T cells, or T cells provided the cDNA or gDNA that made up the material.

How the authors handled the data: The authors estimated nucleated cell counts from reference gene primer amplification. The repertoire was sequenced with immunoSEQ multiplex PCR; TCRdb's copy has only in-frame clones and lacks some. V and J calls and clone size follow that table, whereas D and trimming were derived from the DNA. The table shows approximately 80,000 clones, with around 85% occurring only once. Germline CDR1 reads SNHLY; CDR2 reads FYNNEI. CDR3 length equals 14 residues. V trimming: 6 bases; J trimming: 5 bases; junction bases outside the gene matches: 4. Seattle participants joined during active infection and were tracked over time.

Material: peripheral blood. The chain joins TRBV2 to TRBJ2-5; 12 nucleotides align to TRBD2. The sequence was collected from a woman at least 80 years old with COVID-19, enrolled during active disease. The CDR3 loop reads CASRETSGSETQYF. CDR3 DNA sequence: TGTGCCAGCAGAGAGACTAGCGGGAGCGAGACCCAGTACTTC.